This is a list of T cell receptor beta chains from one sample in a study of OX40 agonist ivuxolimab in advanced cancers. Profiled with immunoSEQ multiplex PCR; TCRdb holds only in-frame clones, not every one. The sample lists 90,000 to 150,000 clones, 85% to 90% seen once, with roughly 0.59% in the top ten. Sequences were derived from CD4+ or CD8+ T cells sorted from blood, sampled in a trial of the OX40 agonist ivuxolimab. Receptor source: an adult with an advanced solid tumor such as melanoma, head and neck, liver or kidney cancer. The CDR3 runs from the conserved cysteine through the conserved F or W. The order of the fields is clone size, D gene, J gene, V gene, CDR3 DNA, CDR3 protein. D genes are given only for firm matches. Clone size appears in some rows only: once, few, many, or a class for an expanded clone.

>NA|TRBD2|TRBJ2-3|TRBV7-9
TGTGCCAGCAGCTTAGGGCTAGCGGGGGGGAGCACAGATACGCAGTATTTT
CASSLGLAGGSTDTQYF
>once|NA|TRBJ2-1|TRBV9
TGTGCCAGCAGCGTAGGGGGGGTTGAGCAGTTCTTC
CASSVGGVEQFF
>NA|TRBD1|TRBJ1-1|TRBV5-4
TGTGCCAGCAGCCCGGGACAGGGGGTATGGAACACTGAAGCTTTCTTT
CASSPGQGVWNTEAFF
>NA|NA|TRBJ1-1|TRBV23-1
TGCGCCAGCAGTCAATCGGGACGGAAGAACACTGAAGCTTTCTTT
CASSQSGRKNTEAFF
>once|TRBD1|TRBJ2-1|TRBV28
TGTGCCAGCAGTTTAGGGACAGTCTCCTACAATGAGCAGTTCTTC
CASSLGTVSYNEQFF
>once|NA|TRBJ1-5|TRBV2
TGTGCCAGCAGTGACGAGGGGCGGGTTCAGCCCCAGCATTTT
CASSDEGRVQPQHF
>NA|TRBD1|TRBJ1-2|TRBV4-3
TGCGCCAGCAGCCCCACTCGAACAGGGGGACACTATGGCTACACCTTC
CASSPTRTGGHYGYTF
>NA|NA|TRBJ2-7|TRBV12-1
TGTGCCAGCAGCTTTGAACCAGGGGACAAGATAAGCACAACCTACGAGCAGTACTTC
CASSFEPGDKISTTYEQYF
>NA|NA|TRBJ2-2|TRBV7-9
TGTGCCAGCAGCTTAGGCTCTAACACCGGGGAGCTGTTTTTT
CASSLGSNTGELFF
>once|NA|TRBJ2-7|TRBV18
TGTGCCAGCTCACAACCGGCAGGCGAGCAGTACTTC
CASSQPAGEQYF